These T cell receptor beta chains were read from a single sample in a study of Graves' ophthalmopathy and Graves' hyperthyroidism. TCRdb used MiXCR to reprocess the multiplex PCR reads, holding one entry per CDR3 protein. Of about 500,000 distinct CDR3 sequences in the sample, approximately 15% are singletons; the top ten hold over 8%. The sample taken for sequencing was blood. The receptors derive from a woman aged 30 to 39 with Graves' ophthalmopathy. CDR3s include the opening cysteine and the closing phenylalanine or tryptophan. The order of the fields is V gene, J gene, clone size, D gene, CDR3 DNA, CDR3 protein. A D gene is named only where the DNA matches it firmly. Clone size is stated in some rows and not others, as once, few, many or a class when expanded.

TRBV12-3/TRBV12-4	TRBJ1-2	many	TRBD1	TGTGCCAGCAGCTCCCATAGGGACAGTAACTATGGCTACACCTTC	CASSSHRDSNYGYTF
TRBV13	TRBJ2-5	many	TRBD2	TGTGCCAGCAGCTCTAGCGGGGGGTTTCAAGAGACCCAGTACTTC	CASSSSGGFQETQYF
TRBV19	TRBJ1-1	NA	TRBD1	TGTGCCAGTAGTACGGACAGGGAGGACACTGAAGCTTTCTTT	CASSTDREDTEAFF
TRBV6-1	TRBJ1-2	many	NA	TGTGCCAGCAGGAACGTATGGGAGGATGGCTACACCTTC	CASRNVWEDGYTF
TRBV19	TRBJ1-3	many	NA	TGTGCCAGTAGCCGCCGTTGGTCGACGTACTCTGGAAACACCATATATTTT	CASSRRWSTYSGNTIYF
TRBV7-9	TRBJ2-5	many	TRBD1	TGTGCCAGCAGCTCACAGAGGGGGCCAGAGACCCAGTACTTC	CASSSQRGPETQYF
TRBV18	TRBJ1-5	many	NA	TGTGCCAGCTCATCCAGGGATTTGGGGAATCAGCCCCAGCATTTT	CASSSRDLGNQPQHF
TRBV6-1	TRBJ2-6	NA	TRBD1	TGTGCCAGCAGTGAAAGGGCACAGGGGGCTGGGGCCAACGTCCTGACTTTC	CASSERAQGAGANVLTF
TRBV28	TRBJ1-5	few	TRBD1	TGTGCCCACTCAGGGGGCGGACAGCCCCAGCATTTT	CAHSGGGQPQHF
TRBV2	TRBJ1-5	many	TRBD1	TGTGCCAGCAGTGAACTGGGGACAGGGCGGTTTAGCAATCAGCCCCAGCATTTT	CASSELGTGRFSNQPQHF
TRBV5-6	TRBJ1-2	many	NA	TGTGCCAGCAGCGTGGGCGGGACTAACTATGGCTACACCTTC	CASSVGGTNYGYTF
TRBV6-2/TRBV6-3	TRBJ1-5	many	TRBD1	TGTGCCAGCGGAACACAGGGGGGCAATCAGCCCCAGCATTTT	CASGTQGGNQPQHF
TRBV5-1	TRBJ2-3	NA	NA	TGCGCCAGCAGCCTTGGATCACCGAGGGATACGCAGTATTTT	CASSLGSPRDTQYF
TRBV3-1	TRBJ2-2	few	NA	TGTGCCAGCAGCCAAGACGGAAGGGCCACCGGGGAGCTGTTTTTT	CASSQDGRATGELFF
TRBV30	TRBJ2-5	few	NA	TGTGCCTGGTTTCGAGGTTTGTACCAAGAGACCAAGTACTTC	CAWFRGLYQETKYF
TRBV20-1	TRBJ2-7	many	TRBD1	TGCAGTGCTAGTAGTTTCGGACAGGGGACCTACGAGCAGTACTTC	CSASSFGQGTYEQYF
TRBV4-1	TRBJ1-1	NA	NA	TGCGCCAGCAGCCTGTACTCAGCGAACACTGAAGCTTTCTTT	CASSLYSANTEAFF
TRBV2	TRBJ2-7	many	TRBD1	TGTGCCAGCAGTGAGCAGGGGGCAGAGTACGAGCAGTACTTC	CASSEQGAEYEQYF
TRBV2	TRBJ1-2	many	NA	TGTGCCAGCAGCCGGGACGCCGGACGGGGTGGCTACACCTTC	CASSRDAGRGGYTF
TRBV6-1	TRBJ1-5	many	TRBD1	TGTGCCAGCACTCCGGGACAGACCAATCAGCCCCAGCATTTT	CASTPGQTNQPQHF
TRBV12-3/TRBV12-4	TRBJ2-5	many	NA	TGTGCCAGCAGTTTAGTCGTCAGGAAAGGAGAGACCCAGTACTTC	CASSLVVRKGETQYF
TRBV6-1	TRBJ1-1	many	NA	TGTGCCAGCAGTGAGGTCAGGGTGGGCGACACTGAAGCTTTCTTT	CASSEVRVGDTEAFF
TRBV7-3	TRBJ2-3	few	TRBD2	TGTGCCAGCAGCTTACTTCGAGCGGGATTAAGCGCAGATACGCAGTATTTT	CASSLLRAGLSADTQYF
TRBV9	TRBJ1-2	NA	TRBD1	TGTGCCAGCAGCGCCGGGACAGGGGTTGTGAAGATCTATGGCTACACCTTC	CASSAGTGVVKIYGYTF
TRBV10-3	TRBJ2-2	many	NA	TGTGCCATCAGTGATCTTCTCACTCGGGGCAGGAACACCGGGGAGCTGTTTTTT	CAISDLLTRGRNTGELFF
TRBV6-5	TRBJ2-5	NA	TRBD2	TGTGCCAGCAGTTACTCGAGACGGACTAGCGGAAGCGCGGAATACTTC	CASSYSRRTSGSAEYF
TRBV6-1	TRBJ1-6	many	TRBD1	TGTGCCAGCAGAGATCCTCCGGGGACAGACTATAATTCACCCCTCCACTTT	CASRDPPGTDYNSPLHF
TRBV3-1	TRBJ1-5	NA	NA	TGTGCCAGCAGCCAAGTCAGGGTTGGGCAGCCCCAGCATTTT	CASSQVRVGQPQHF
TRBV4-1	TRBJ2-7	many	TRBD1	TGCGCCAGCAGTTCCACTGGGACAGGCTCTCCCTACGAGCAGTACTTC	CASSSTGTGSPYEQYF
TRBV3-1	TRBJ1-2	NA	TRBD1	TGTGCCAGCAGCCACCGAACAGGGGTGGATGGCTACACCTTC	CASSHRTGVDGYTF
TRBV24-1	TRBJ1-5	NA	NA	TGTGCCACCCAAAAAGGGGGAAGGAGCAATCAGCCCCAGCATTTT	CATQKGGRSNQPQHF
TRBV12-3/TRBV12-4	TRBJ1-2	many	NA	TGTGCCAGCAGGGATAACCTTAACTATGGCTACACCTTC	CASRDNLNYGYTF
TRBV6-2/TRBV6-3	TRBJ1-5	many	NA	TGTGCCAGCAGTCCACAGGTACAGGGCCGAAATCAGCCCCAGCATTTT	CASSPQVQGRNQPQHF
TRBV20-1	TRBJ2-7	many	NA	TGCAGTGCTAGAGTTTCTCGTGGCAGTTACGAGCAGTACTTC	CSARVSRGSYEQYF
TRBV27	TRBJ2-5	many	TRBD2	TGTGCCAGCAGTCCGCGACTAGCAGGACTAGAGACCCAGTACTTC	CASSPRLAGLETQYF